The 3 T cell receptor beta chains in this list originate from one sample, sequenced in a study of blood T cell repertoires in COVID-19. Using immunoSEQ multiplex PCR, the repertoire was profiled, and TCRdb retains in-frame clones only, with some absent. The sample has roughly 200,000 clones; around 90% are singletons. The sample consisted of PBMCs or T cells enriched from blood (not recorded which). The receptors stem from a woman between 25 and 40 years old who had recovered from COVID-19.

V is TRBV5-1 and J is TRBJ1-1; unclear D gene. V lost 3 bases to trimming and J lost 3 bases, with 15 bases between them. CDR1 and CDR2 (germline): SGHRS, YFSETQ. CDR3 length equals 15 residues. DNA of the CDR3: TGCGCCAGCAGCTCTCTTCCGGCCGGAGACACTGAAGCTTTCTTT. Translated: CASSSLPAGDTEAFF.

V gene TRBV24-1 combines with J gene TRBJ2-1; TRBD2 agrees at 8 bases. The CDR3 runs to 13 residues. V was pared by 10 bases and J by 4 bases, with 5 bases of the junction left unmatched. From germline, CDR1 is KGHDR and CDR2 SFDVKD. CDR3 residues: CATGVAGYNEQFF. The DNA for the CDR3 is TGTGCCACTGGGGTAGCGGGGTACAATGAGCAGTTCTTC.

This clone was observed a single time. This chain connects TRBV5-6 to TRBJ1-2, with 7 bases aligning to TRBD1. The CDR3 extends over 14 amino acids. V shed 4 bases and J 4 bases; nucleotides not matched to a gene: 7. Per germline, CDR1 SGHDT and CDR2 YYEEEE. CDR3 DNA sequence: TGTGCCAGCAGCACGGGACAGTTTACCTATGGCTACACCTTC. As protein: CASSTGQFTYGYTF. The variable domain in full, with the rest retrieved from reference TRBV5-6 and TRBJ1-2, is DAGVTQSPTHLIKTRGQQVTLRCSPKSGHDTVSWYQQALGQGPQFIFQYYEEEERQRGNFPDRFSGHQFPNYSSELNVNALLLGDSALYLCASSTGQFTYGYTFGSGTRLTVV.